This T cell receptor beta chain was obtained from a study of beta chain features in type 1 diabetes. The wider study: Cell yields, gender and age were similar in healthy donors and patients. Study-wide findings and caveats: The similarity of naive, central memory and Treg TCRB repertoires appeared greater among patients than among healthy donors. Whatever favoring of shorter templates PCR might show would apply equally to patients and controls. Within each of all four CD4+ subsets, Type 1 diabetes patients had TCRB CDR3s that were moderately but significantly shorter.

Post-sort purity exceeded 98% for all sorted populations. Reverse transcribing all isolated RNA meant expressed TCRB transcripts were sequenced. Profiled with immunoSEQ multiplex PCR; TCRdb holds only in-frame clones, not every one. This table holds about 640,000 clones, roughly an eighth found once. This CDR3 comprises 16 residues. CDR1 is MNHEY and CDR2 is SVGAGI in the germline V gene. With 2 bases removed from V and 8 bases from J, the gap between germline ends came to 16 bases. About this clone itself: Its antigen is unidentified.

Input material: naive CD4+ T cells from blood. This clonotype was sampled from a young man with type 1 diabetes. The chain links TRBV6-5 to TRBJ1-6; the D is unclear. CDR3 region: CASSYVSRAADSPLHF. The CDR3 DNA follows: TGTGCCAGCAGTTACGTATCTCGGGCCGCCGATTCACCCCTCCACTTT.